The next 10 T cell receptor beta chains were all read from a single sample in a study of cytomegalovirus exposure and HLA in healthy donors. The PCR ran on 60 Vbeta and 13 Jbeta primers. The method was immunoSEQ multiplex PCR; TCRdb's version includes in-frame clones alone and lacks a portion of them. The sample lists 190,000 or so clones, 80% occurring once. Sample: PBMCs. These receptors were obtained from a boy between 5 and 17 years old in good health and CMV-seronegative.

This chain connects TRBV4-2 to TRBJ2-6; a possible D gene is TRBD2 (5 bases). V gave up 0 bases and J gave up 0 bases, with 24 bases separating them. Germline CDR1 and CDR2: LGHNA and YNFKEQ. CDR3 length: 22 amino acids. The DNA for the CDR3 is TGTGCCAGCAGCCAAGACCCCCATCCCCTACGCGGGTCGACCTCTGGGGCCAACGTCCTGACTTTC. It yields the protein CASSQDPHPLRGSTSGANVLTF.

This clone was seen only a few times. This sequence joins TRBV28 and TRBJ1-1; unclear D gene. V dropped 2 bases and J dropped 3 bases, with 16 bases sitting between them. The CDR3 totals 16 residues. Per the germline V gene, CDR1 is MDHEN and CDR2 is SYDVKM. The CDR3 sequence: CASSLELVGLYTEAFF. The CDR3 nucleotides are TGTGCCAGCAGTTTAGAATTAGTTGGTTTATACACTGAAGCTTTCTTT. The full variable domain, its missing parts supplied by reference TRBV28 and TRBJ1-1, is DVKVTQSSRYLVKRTGEKVFLECVQDMDHENMFWYRQDPGLGLRLIYFSYDVKMKEKGDIPEGYSVSREKKERFSLILESASTNQTSMYLCASSLELVGLYTEAFFGQGTRLTVV.

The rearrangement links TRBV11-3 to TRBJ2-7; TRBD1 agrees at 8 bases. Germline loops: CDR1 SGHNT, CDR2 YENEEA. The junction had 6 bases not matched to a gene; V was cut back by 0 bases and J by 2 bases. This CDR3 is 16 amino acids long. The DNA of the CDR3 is TGTGCCAGCAGCTTAGATCAAGGGGACAGGACCTACGAGCAGTACTTC. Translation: CASSLDQGDRTYEQYF.

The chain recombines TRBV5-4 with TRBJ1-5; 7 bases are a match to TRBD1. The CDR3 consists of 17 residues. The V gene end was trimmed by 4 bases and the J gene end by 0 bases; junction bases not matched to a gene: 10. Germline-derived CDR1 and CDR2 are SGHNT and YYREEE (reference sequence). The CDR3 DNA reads TGTGCCAGCAGCATATCTCCGGGACAGTTTAGCAATCAGCCCCAGCATTTT. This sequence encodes CASSISPGQFSNQPQHF.

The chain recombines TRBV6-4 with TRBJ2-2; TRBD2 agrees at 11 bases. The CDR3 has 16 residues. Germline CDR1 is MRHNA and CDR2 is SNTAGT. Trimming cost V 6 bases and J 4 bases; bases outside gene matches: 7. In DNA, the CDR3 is TGTGCCAGCAGCACAACTACTAGCGGGAGCACCGGGGAGCTGTTTTTT. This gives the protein CASSTTTSGSTGELFF.

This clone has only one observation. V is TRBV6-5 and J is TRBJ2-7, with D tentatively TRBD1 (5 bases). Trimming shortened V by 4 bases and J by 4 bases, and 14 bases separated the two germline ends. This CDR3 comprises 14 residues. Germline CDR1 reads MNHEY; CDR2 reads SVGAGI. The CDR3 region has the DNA TGTGCCAGCAGTTCCGAGTCCAAGGGGTACGAGCAGTACTTC. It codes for CASSSESKGYEQYF.

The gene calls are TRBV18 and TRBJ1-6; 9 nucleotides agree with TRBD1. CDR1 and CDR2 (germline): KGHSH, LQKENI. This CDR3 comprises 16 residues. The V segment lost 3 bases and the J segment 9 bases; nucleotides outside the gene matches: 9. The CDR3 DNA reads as TGTGCCAGCTCACCTAACTCGGGACAGGGTGGTTCACCCCTCCACTTT. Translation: CASSPNSGQGGSPLHF.

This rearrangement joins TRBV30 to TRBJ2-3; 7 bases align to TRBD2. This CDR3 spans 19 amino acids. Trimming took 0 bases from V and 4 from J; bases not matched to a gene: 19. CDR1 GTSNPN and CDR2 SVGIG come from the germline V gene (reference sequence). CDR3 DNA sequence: TGTGCCTGGAGTGTAGGTAGCGGGCTCGCTTTTACTAGCGCAGATACGCAGTATTTT. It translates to CAWSVGSGLAFTSADTQYF.

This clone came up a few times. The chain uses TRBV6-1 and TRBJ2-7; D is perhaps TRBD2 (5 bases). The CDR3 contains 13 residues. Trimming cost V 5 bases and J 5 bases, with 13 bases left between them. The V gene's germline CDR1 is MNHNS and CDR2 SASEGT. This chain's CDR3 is CASSRTGFHEQYF. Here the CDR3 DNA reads TGTGCCAGCAGTAGGACGGGGTTCCACGAGCAGTACTTC.

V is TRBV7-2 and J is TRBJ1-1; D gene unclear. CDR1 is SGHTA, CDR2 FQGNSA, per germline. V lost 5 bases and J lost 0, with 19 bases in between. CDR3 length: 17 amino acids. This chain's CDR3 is CASSRWKSEPMNTEAFF. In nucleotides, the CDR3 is TGTGCCAGCAGCCGGTGGAAGTCGGAGCCAATGAACACTGAAGCTTTCTTT.